One and the same sample provided the 14 T cell receptor beta chains below, sequenced in a study of blood T cells in healthy people across ages. A second PCR of roughly 7 to 11 cycles used a sample-barcoded 5' primer and a J-beta primer mix. TCRdb used MiXCR to reprocess the 5' RACE reads, holding one entry per CDR3 protein. The sample consists of 1.5 million to 2 million distinct CDR3 sequences, around 48% of them appearing once. Sample: blood. Every receptor here comes from a woman between 40 and 50 years old in good health.

The chain carries TRBV20-1 and TRBJ2-2; maybe TRBD1 (6 bases). Looked up from germline, CDR1 is DFQATT and CDR2 is SNEGSKA (reference sequence). V lost 6 bases, J lost 3 bases, and 14 bases lay in between. The length of the CDR3 is 14 residues. Here the CDR3 reads CSAPGTPYTGELFF. The CDR3 coding sequence is TGCAGTGCCCCCGGGACACCATACACCGGGGAGCTGTTTTTT.

The chain carries TRBV20-1 and TRBJ2-3, with 8 nucleotides matching TRBD2. This CDR3 region has 16 residues. Unmatched junction bases numbered 8, after V lost 1 base and J lost 2 bases. The V gene's germline CDR1 is DFQATT and CDR2 SNEGSKA (reference sequence). CDR3 DNA sequence: TGCAGTGCTAGAGGCCAGGTAGCGGGGCTCACAGATACGCAGTATTTT. As protein: CSARGQVAGLTDTQYF.

This clonotype was seen only a few times. V gene TRBV18 combines with J gene TRBJ2-5; 8 bases fit TRBD2. With 8 bases clipped from V and 5 bases from J, the junction kept 7 bases outside the gene matches. This CDR3 comprises 13 residues. The V gene's germline CDR1 is KGHSH and CDR2 LQKENI. The CDR3 sequence: CASQPGLAETQYF. The CDR3 coding sequence is TGTGCCAGCCAACCTGGACTAGCTGAGACCCAGTACTTC.

The chain links TRBV27 to TRBJ1-2; D gene uncertain. The CDR3 has 15 residues. Germline V CDR1 and CDR2: MNHEY, SMNVEV (reference sequence). V was cut by 7 bases and J by 2 bases, with 17 bases left in between. The CDR3 sequence is CASKSGIWGNYGYTF. Here the CDR3 DNA reads TGTGCCAGCAAATCGGGGATTTGGGGAAACTATGGCTACACCTTC.

The chain joins TRBV4-2 to TRBJ2-1; D possibly matches TRBD1 or TRBD2 (5 bases each). With 4 bases removed from V and 7 bases from J, the gap between germline ends came to 17 bases. The CDR3 has 15 amino acids. Germline values: CDR1 LGHNA, CDR2 YNFKEQ. The CDR3: CASSRPGRGANEQFF. The CDR3 nucleotides read TGTGCCAGCAGCCGCCCCGGCAGAGGGGCTAATGAGCAGTTCTTC.

The chain carries TRBV6-5 and TRBJ2-5, with 9 bases identical to TRBD1. The CDR3 spans 18 residues. The germline gives CDR1 MNHEY, CDR2 SVGAGI. V gave up 0 bases and J gave up 5 bases; unmatched junction bases: 13. DNA for the CDR3: TGTGCCAGCAGTTACTCGAGACAGGGGGTCTCTAGCAGCGAGACCCAGTACTTC. Translation gives CASSYSRQGVSSSETQYF.

The chain links TRBV20-1 to TRBJ2-3, with D hard to call. Germline CDR1 reads DFQATT; CDR2 reads SNEGSKA (reference sequence). Between the trimmed V and J ends, which lost 7 bases and 3 bases, there was a span of 17 bases. This CDR3 spans 14 amino acids. CDR3 protein: CSEDQQLGTDTQYF. The CDR3 DNA is TGCAGTGAGGACCAACAATTGGGTACAGATACGCAGTATTTT.

This clonotype was detected only a few times. The rearrangement joins TRBV20-1 to TRBJ2-7, with TRBD2 identical over 9 bases. The CDR3 sequence is 15 residues long. J lost 10 bases, V lost 0 bases, and 13 bases had no gene match. Germline lookup yields CDR1 DFQATT and CDR2 SNEGSKA (reference sequence). The CDR3 protein is CSARDRSSGGVDQYF. The CDR3 DNA reads as TGCAGTGCTAGAGATCGTAGTAGCGGGGGTGTAGACCAGTACTTC.

This clonotype was observed a single time. One end of the junction varies from germline; a read error may be responsible. The chain recombines TRBV11-2 with TRBJ2-3; no clear D. Germline V gives CDR1 SGHAT, CDR2 FQNNGV. The length of the CDR3 is 14 residues. The CDR3 region has the DNA TGTGCCAGCAACTTAGTCGGATGGACAGATACGCAGTATTTT. Translated, it gives CASNLVGWTDTQYF. Variable domain in full (rest from reference TRBV11-2 and TRBJ2-3): EAGVAQSPRYKIIEKRQSVAFWCNPISGHATLYWYQQILGQGPKLLIQFQNNGVVDDSQLPKDRFSAERLKGVDSTLKIQPAKLEDSAVYLCASNLVGWTDTQYFGPGTRLTVL.

The chain has TRBV12-3 or TRBV12-4 and TRBJ2-1, with D perhaps TRBD1 (6 bases). Trimming shortened V by 5 bases and J by 12 bases, and 17 bases separated the two germline ends. The CDR3 sequence is 13 residues long. CDR3 protein: CASSTRTETGQFF. The CDR3 DNA follows: TGTGCCAGCAGTACCCGGACAGAAACGGGGCAGTTCTTC.

As for this clonotype: Being one base from a much bigger clone, this may be a read error. The rearrangement joins TRBV5-6 to TRBJ2-1, with 9 bases matching TRBD1. The CDR3 sequence is 13 residues long. Germline V gene lookup returns CDR1 SGHDT and CDR2 YYEEEE. The DNA of the CDR3 is TGTGTCAGCAGTCTGGACAGGGGTCATGAGCAGTTCTTC. As protein: CVSSLDRGHEQFF.

This clonotype was picked up a small number of times. This sequence joins TRBV10-2 and TRBJ1-2, with TRBD1 as a possible D gene (5 bases). CDR1 and CDR2 from the germline V gene are WSHSY and SAAADI. The CDR3 totals 14 residues. Trimming left V 0 bases short and J 7 bases short, with 12 bases between. The CDR3 is CASSESGGVAGYTF. CDR3 nucleotides: TGCGCCAGCAGTGAGTCGGGAGGGGTTGCTGGCTACACCTTC.

Comment on this clonotype: At one end, the junction sequence differs from germline, possibly due to a read error. The chain combines TRBV15 with TRBJ1-1; D is possibly TRBD1 (6 bases). CDR3 length: 15 residues. From germline, CDR1 is LNHNV and CDR2 YYDKDF (reference sequence). CDR3 sequence (DNA): TGTGCCACCAGCAGAGGAGACAGGTTTATCACTGAAGTTTTCTTT. It is translated as CATSRGDRFITEVFF.

There are a few counts of this clonotype. The chain links TRBV7-2 to TRBJ1-2; D is possibly TRBD1 (6 bases). CDR3 length: 16 amino acids. V lost 3 bases, J lost 4 bases, and 18 bases lay in between. Germline CDR1 SGHTA, CDR2 FQGNSA. In DNA form, the CDR3 reads TGTGCCAGCAGCTTGGGGTGGGGAGGACAGAGCTATGGCTACACCTTC. Protein product: CASSLGWGGQSYGYTF.